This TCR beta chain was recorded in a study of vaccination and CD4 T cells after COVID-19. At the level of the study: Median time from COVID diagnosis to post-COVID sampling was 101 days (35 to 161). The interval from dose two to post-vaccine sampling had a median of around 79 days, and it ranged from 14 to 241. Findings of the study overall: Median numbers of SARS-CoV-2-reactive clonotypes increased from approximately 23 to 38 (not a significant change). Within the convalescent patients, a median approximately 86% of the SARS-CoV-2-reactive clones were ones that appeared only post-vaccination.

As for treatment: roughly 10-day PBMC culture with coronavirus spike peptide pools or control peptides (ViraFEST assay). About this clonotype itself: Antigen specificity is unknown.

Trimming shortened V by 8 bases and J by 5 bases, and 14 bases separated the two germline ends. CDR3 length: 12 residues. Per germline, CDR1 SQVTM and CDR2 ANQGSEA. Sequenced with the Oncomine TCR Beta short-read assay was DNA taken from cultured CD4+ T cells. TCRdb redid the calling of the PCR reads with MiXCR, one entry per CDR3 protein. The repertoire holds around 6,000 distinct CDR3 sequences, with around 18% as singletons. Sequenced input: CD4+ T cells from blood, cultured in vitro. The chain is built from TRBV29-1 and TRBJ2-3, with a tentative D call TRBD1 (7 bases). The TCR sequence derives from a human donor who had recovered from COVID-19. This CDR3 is CSSRQGGDTQYF. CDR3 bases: TGCAGCTCCCGACAGGGAGGAGATACGCAGTATTTT.